This T cell receptor (beta chain) was recovered during a study of OX40 agonist ivuxolimab in advanced cancers. Unmatched junction bases numbered 12, after V lost 6 bases and J lost 7 bases. The CDR3 spans 16 residues. CDR1 MDHEN and CDR2 SYDVKM come from the germline V gene. TCRdb keeps only in-frame clones here, not all; method: immunoSEQ multiplex PCR. The sample shows about 69,000 clones, more than 85% of them seen only once. The chain uses TRBV28 and TRBJ2-1, with 10 bases that match TRBD2. This sequence originates from an adult with an advanced solid tumor such as melanoma, head and neck, liver or kidney cancer. The source material was CD4+ or CD8+ T cells sorted from blood, sampled in a trial of the OX40 agonist ivuxolimab. The CDR3 here is CASRDRLVAGGNEQFF. The DNA of the CDR3 is TGTGCCAGCAGGGATAGGCTCGTAGCGGGGGGAAATGAGCAGTTCTTC.